The entry below gives a single T cell receptor (beta chain) sequence along with its context. The source of the sample is a study of blood T cell repertoires in COVID-19. For the study at large: Samples came from the United States, Italy and Spain, spanning acute and convalescent COVID-19. Sources were T cells, B-cell-depleted T cells, or PBMCs; the material itself was cDNA or gDNA.

Authors' data handling: Amplifying reference gene primers gave estimates of nucleated cell counts. Sequencing was performed with immunoSEQ multiplex PCR; in TCRdb, only in-frame clones are kept and a portion is missing. V, J and clone size reflect that table, while D and trimming were determined from the DNA. The sample has about 220,000 clones, roughly 80% seen once. This CDR3 has 14 residues. CDR1 MDHEN and CDR2 SYDVKM come from the germline V gene. V was clipped by 3 bases and J by 1 base; unmatched bases: 3. Sequenced material: peripheral blood. This TCR was sampled from a human donor in a cohort sampled during active COVID-19. The chain combines TRBV28 with TRBJ2-7; TRBD2 aligns across 7 bases. CDR3 sequence: CASSFLAESYEQYF. CDR3 bases: TGTGCCAGCAGTTTCCTAGCGGAGTCCTACGAGCAGTACTTC.